This entry lists 13 T cell receptor beta chains sequenced from one sample in a study of cytomegalovirus exposure and HLA in healthy donors. PCR involved 60 Vbeta and 13 Jbeta primers. The repertoire was sequenced with immunoSEQ multiplex PCR; TCRdb's copy has only in-frame clones and lacks some. The repertoire has around 130,000 clones, roughly 77% of them found once; the top ten carry 5% to 5.5%. Material: PBMCs. The receptors come from a man aged 25-45 years in good health and CMV-seronegative.

The chain is built from TRBV28 and TRBJ2-7; TRBD2 agrees at 7 bases. Per germline, CDR1 MDHEN and CDR2 SYDVKM. This CDR3 is built from 16 residues. The ends lost 3 bases at V and 1 base at J; junction bases unmatched: 9. CDR3 amino acids: CASSLGSGGTSYEQYF. The CDR3 nucleotides are TGTGCCAGCAGTTTGGGGTCGGGAGGAACATCCTACGAGCAGTACTTC.

The chain has TRBV4-2 and TRBJ1-1, with 8 bases that match TRBD1. The CDR3 loop spans 15 amino acids. The V gene end was trimmed by 2 bases and the J gene end by 4 bases; junction bases not matched to a gene: 6. Per germline, CDR1 LGHNA and CDR2 YNFKEQ. The CDR3 here is CASSQPRQGPTEAFF. CDR3 coding DNA: TGTGCCAGCAGCCAACCCCGACAGGGGCCCACTGAAGCTTTCTTT.

The chain joins TRBV19 to TRBJ2-6; D gene uncertain. The CDR3 sequence is 15 residues long. Germline lookup yields CDR1 LNHDA and CDR2 SQIVND (reference sequence). The germline V and J ends were trimmed by 4 bases and 4 bases, with 11 bases remaining between them. The CDR3 DNA is TGTGCCAGTAGTACAAGCCTGAGCGGGGCCAACGTCCTGACTTTC. Its translation: CASSTSLSGANVLTF.

The chain has TRBV7-2 and TRBJ1-6, with D hard to call. Trimming cost V 1 base and J 2 bases, with 12 bases left between them. This CDR3 is built from 17 residues. Germline CDR1 and CDR2: SGHTA and FQGNSA. The CDR3 DNA reads TGTGCCAGCAGCTTAGAGCGTCAGCGGGCCTATAATTCACCCCTCCACTTT. As protein: CASSLERQRAYNSPLHF.

This rearrangement joins TRBV9 to TRBJ1-1; weak D call: TRBD1 (5 bases). The CDR3 loop spans 14 amino acids. Germline values: CDR1 SGDLS, CDR2 YYNGEE. V lost 4 bases to trimming and J lost 3 bases, with 13 bases between them. CDR3 amino acids: CASSPRTLYTEAFF. As DNA, the CDR3 is TGTGCCAGCAGCCCCCGGACACTTTACACTGAAGCTTTCTTT.

This clone has just a few counts. The V gene is TRBV19, the J gene TRBJ2-7, with no clear D. The CDR3 runs to 14 residues. V lost 1 base and J 0 bases, leaving 7 bases between the germline ends. The germline gives CDR1 LNHDA, CDR2 SQIVND (reference sequence). The CDR3 nucleotides read TGTGCCAGTAGTATAGGAGGAAACTCCTACGAGCAGTACTTC. Protein product: CASSIGGNSYEQYF. Based on the CDR3 plus reference TRBV19 and TRBJ2-7, the full variable domain is DGGITQSPKYLFRKEGQNVTLSCEQNLNHDAMYWYRQDPGQGLRLIYYSQIVNDFQKGDIAEGYSVSREKKESFPLTVTSAQKNPTAFYLCASSIGGNSYEQYFGPGTRLTVT.

This clone was counted a few times. V is TRBV9 and J is TRBJ2-7, with 9 bases lining up with TRBD1. Germline V CDR1 and CDR2: SGDLS, YYNGEE. The CDR3 is 15 residues long. V dropped 4 bases and J dropped 5; count of bases not matched to a gene: 10. The CDR3 sequence is CASSPTRDRVNEQYF. DNA for the CDR3: TGTGCCAGCAGCCCTACCCGGGACAGGGTGAACGAGCAGTACTTC.

The chain carries TRBV28 and TRBJ1-1, with D tentatively TRBD1 (5 bases). V dropped 3 bases and J dropped 0 bases, with 11 bases sitting between them. Germline assignment: CDR1 MDHEN and CDR2 SYDVKM. This CDR3 is built from 15 residues. The CDR3 loop is CASSFPGVMNTEAFF. Here the CDR3 DNA reads TGTGCCAGCAGTTTTCCGGGGGTCATGAACACTGAAGCTTTCTTT.

The chain uses TRBV5-1 and TRBJ2-1, with TRBD1 matching over 7 bases. This CDR3 region has 17 residues. V lost 0 bases, J lost 5 bases, and 11 bases stayed unmatched. In germline, CDR1 is SGHRS, CDR2 YFSETQ. In nucleotides, the CDR3 is TGCGCCAGCAGCTTGGCCAGGACGACAGGGCTCCACAATGAGCAGTTCTTC. The encoded protein is CASSLARTTGLHNEQFF.

This clone occurred a few times. One end of the junction varies from germline; a read error may be responsible. The chain combines TRBV27 with TRBJ1-4, with D perhaps matching TRBD1 (6 bases). This CDR3 is 14 amino acids long. Germline loops: CDR1 MNHEY, CDR2 SMNVEV (reference sequence). The CDR3 protein is CASSLPGAGENLFF. Written as DNA, the CDR3 is TGTGCCAGCAGTTTACCGGGGGCGGGGGAAAACCTGTTTTTT.

This chain links TRBV6-6 with TRBJ1-1; D unclear. The CDR3 totals 14 residues. The V end lost 5 bases, the J end lost 1 base, and 11 bases lay between the germline ends. Germline lookup yields CDR1 MNHNY and CDR2 SVGAGI (reference sequence). CDR3 coding DNA: TGTGCCAGCAGTCGCCCGTTTAGGAACACTGAAGCTTTCTTT. It yields the protein CASSRPFRNTEAFF.

Points on this clone: One junction end does not reproduce the germline sequence, and a read error may be involved. Distinct nucleotide sequences in the sample also encode this CDR3. V is TRBV2 and J is TRBJ1-6, with D perhaps matching TRBD1 (6 bases). This CDR3 spans 17 amino acids. The germline V gene has CDR1 SNHLY and CDR2 FYNNEI. The CDR3 protein is CASTGEGVRSYNSPLHF. CDR3 sequence (DNA): TGTGCCAGCACAGGGGAAGGGGTGAGGTCGTATAATTCCCCCCTCCACTTT.

This clone has only a few counts. One end of the junction is discordant with germline, which a read error may explain. The chain carries TRBV7-7 and TRBJ1-3; perhaps TRBD1 as D (5 bases). CDR1 and CDR2 from the germline V gene are SSHAT and FNYEAQ (reference sequence). The CDR3 contains 15 residues. CDR3 sequence (DNA): TGTGCTAGCAGTCCGGGGGGGTTCTCTGGAAACACCATATATTTT. Translating it yields CASSPGGFSGNTIYF.